The T cell receptor (beta chain) described here comes from a study of blood T cells in healthy people across ages. For the second PCR, which ran for about 7 to 11 cycles, a sample-barcoded 5' primer and a J-beta primer mix were used. Each CDR3 protein gets one entry after TCRdb re-called the 5' RACE reads with MiXCR. Of some 1,000,000 distinct CDR3 sequences listed, under 30% were seen once; the top ten hold approximately 0.79%. The CDR3 length is 17 residues. Germline CDR1 and CDR2: SGHTA and FQGNSA. V shed 0 bases and J 5 bases; nucleotides not matched to a gene: 12. This sample also belongs to another study, concerning T cells of mothers and their children.

The clonotype originates from a girl aged 2-10 years in good health. V usage is TRBV7-2 and J usage is TRBJ1-1, with 7 bases fitting TRBD1. Sequencing was done on a sample of blood. CDR3 bases: TGTGCCAGCAGCTTAGCCCTACAGGTTTCAGGGGGGACTGAAGCTTTCTTT. This gives the protein CASSLALQVSGGTEAFF.